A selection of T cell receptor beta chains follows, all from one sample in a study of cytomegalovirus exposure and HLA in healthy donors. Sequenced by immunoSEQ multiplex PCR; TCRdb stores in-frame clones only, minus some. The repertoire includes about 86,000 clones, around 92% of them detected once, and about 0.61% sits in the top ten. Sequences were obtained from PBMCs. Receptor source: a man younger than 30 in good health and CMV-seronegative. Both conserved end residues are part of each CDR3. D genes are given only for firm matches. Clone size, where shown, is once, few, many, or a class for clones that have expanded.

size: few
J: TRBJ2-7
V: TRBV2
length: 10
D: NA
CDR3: CASLRGEQYF
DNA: TGTGCCAGCCTTAGGGGCGAGCAGTACTTC

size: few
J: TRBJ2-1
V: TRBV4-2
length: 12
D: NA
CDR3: CASSHQTGEQFF
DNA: TGTGCCAGCAGCCACCAGACTGGGGAGCAGTTCTTC

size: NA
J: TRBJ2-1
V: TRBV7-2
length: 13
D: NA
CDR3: CASSPGLPNEQFF
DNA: TGTGCCAGCAGCCCGGGACTCCCTAATGAGCAGTTCTTC

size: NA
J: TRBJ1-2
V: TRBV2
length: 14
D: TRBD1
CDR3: CASSGQGGDYGYTF
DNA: TGTGCCAGCAGTGGACAGGGTGGGGACTATGGCTACACCTTC

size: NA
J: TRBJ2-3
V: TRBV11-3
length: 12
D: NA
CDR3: CASSSAADTQYF
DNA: TGTGCCAGCAGCTCGGCGGCAGATACGCAGTATTTT

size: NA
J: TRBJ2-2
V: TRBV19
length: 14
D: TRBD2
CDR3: CASSQRDGTGELFF
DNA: TGTGCCAGTAGCCAGCGGGACGGCACCGGGGAGCTGTTTTTT

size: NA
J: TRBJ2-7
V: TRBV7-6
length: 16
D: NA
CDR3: CASSSGPRDLTYEQYF
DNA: TGTGCCAGCAGCTCTGGCCCCCGGGATTTGACCTACGAGCAGTACTTC

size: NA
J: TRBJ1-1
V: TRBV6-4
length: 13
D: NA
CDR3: CASSRRLNTEAFF
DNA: TGTGCCAGCAGCCGCAGGTTGAACACTGAAGCTTTCTTT

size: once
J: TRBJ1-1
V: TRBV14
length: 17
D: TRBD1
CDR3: CASSHPRDRVGNTEAFF
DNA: TGTGCCAGCAGCCATCCGCGGGACAGGGTAGGGAACACTGAAGCTTTCTTT

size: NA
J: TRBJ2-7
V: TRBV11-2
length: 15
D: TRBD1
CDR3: CASSYYSGQYYEQYF
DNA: TGTGCCAGCAGCTACTACTCGGGACAGTACTACGAGCAGTACTTC

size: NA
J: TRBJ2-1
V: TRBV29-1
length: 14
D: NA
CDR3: CSVVRGDVRGEQFF
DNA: TGCAGCGTTGTCCGCGGGGACGTCCGGGGTGAGCAGTTCTTC

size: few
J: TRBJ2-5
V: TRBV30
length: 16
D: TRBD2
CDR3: CAWSSRLAGGGSAQYF
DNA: TGTGCCTGGAGTTCACGTCTAGCGGGGGGGGGATCGGCCCAGTACTTC

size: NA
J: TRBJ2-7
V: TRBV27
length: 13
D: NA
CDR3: CASSLTGFDEQYF
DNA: TGTGCCAGCAGTTTAACAGGGTTTGACGAGCAGTACTTC

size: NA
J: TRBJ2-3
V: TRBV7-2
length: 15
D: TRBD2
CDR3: CASSLLAGDTDTQYF
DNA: TGTGCCAGCAGCTTACTAGCGGGAGACACAGATACGCAGTATTTT

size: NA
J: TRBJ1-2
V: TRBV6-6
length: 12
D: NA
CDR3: CASSRQDGSYTF
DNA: TGTGCCAGCAGTCGACAGGACGGGAGCTACACCTTC

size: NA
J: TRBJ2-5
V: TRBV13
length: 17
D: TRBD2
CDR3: CASSRSGLAGDWETQYF
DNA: TGTGCCAGCAGCCGATCCGGACTAGCGGGAGATTGGGAGACCCAGTACTTC

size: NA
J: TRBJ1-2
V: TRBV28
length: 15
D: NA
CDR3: CASSPSRVFNYGYTF
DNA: TGTGCCAGCAGTCCATCCCGAGTCTTCAACTATGGCTACACCTTC

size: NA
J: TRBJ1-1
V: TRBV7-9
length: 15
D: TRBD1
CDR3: CASSLVQGAGAEAFF
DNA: TGTGCCAGCAGCTTAGTTCAGGGGGCGGGTGCTGAAGCTTTCTTT

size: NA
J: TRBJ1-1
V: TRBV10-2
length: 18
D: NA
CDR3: CASIPLPGPQNMNTEAFF
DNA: TGCGCCAGCATTCCTTTGCCGGGTCCCCAGAACATGAACACTGAAGCTTTCTTT

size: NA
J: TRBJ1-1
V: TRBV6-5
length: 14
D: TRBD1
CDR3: CASSYVGGRTEAFF
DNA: TGTGCCAGCAGTTACGTAGGGGGCCGGACTGAAGCTTTCTTT

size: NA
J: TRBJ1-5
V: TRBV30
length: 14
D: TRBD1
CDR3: CAWRRTGSNQPQHF
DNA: TGTGCCTGGAGAAGGACAGGGAGCAATCAGCCCCAGCATTTT

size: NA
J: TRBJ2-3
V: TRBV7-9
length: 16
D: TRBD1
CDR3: CASSLREQGLTDTQYF
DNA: TGTGCCAGCAGCTTAAGGGAACAGGGGTTGACAGATACGCAGTATTTT

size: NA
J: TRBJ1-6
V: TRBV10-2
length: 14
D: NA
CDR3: CASSVGGRESPLHF
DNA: TGCGCCAGCAGTGTGGGGGGGCGGGAGTCACCCCTCCACTTT